This T cell receptor beta chain came from a study of shared clonotypes between healthy human individuals. Sequencing was performed with immunoSEQ multiplex PCR; in TCRdb, only in-frame clones are kept and a portion is missing. The table has about a million clones, roughly 77% seen once. Comment on this clone: Its cognate antigen is unknown.

The CDR3 totals 13 residues. Trimming pared 8 bases from V and 2 bases from J, leaving 10 bases between. CDR1 is MNHEY, CDR2 SVGAGI, per germline. Study-wide findings and caveats: Memory subsets generally showed lower estimated richness than naive subsets.

The chain carries TRBV6-5 and TRBJ2-1; TRBD1 might be the D (6 bases). This clonotype was sampled from a man between 18 and 29 years old in good health. Some clones in this sample may be carry-over from other donors' samples. The sequenced sample consisted of memory CD4+ T cells from PBMCs. The sample's subset: CD45RA-negative fraction. CDR3 amino acids: CASSRGPYNEQFF. CDR3 nucleotides: TGTGCCAGCTCCAGGGGCCCCTACAATGAGCAGTTCTTC.